The entry below gives a single T cell receptor beta chain sequence along with its context. This sample is part of a study of regulatory T cells in long-lasting Graves disease. The CDR3 length is 14 residues. Germline loops: CDR1 LGHDT, CDR2 YNNKEL (reference sequence). The ends lost 3 bases at V and 5 bases at J; junction bases unmatched: 6. Building the TCR beta libraries relied on iRepertoire HTBI primers, and CDR3 regions underwent Arm-PCR. TCRdb called the multiplex PCR reads again in MiXCR, with one record for every CDR3 protein. This table has some 430,000 distinct CDR3 sequences, 20% to 25% appearing once. Described time point: persistent/refractory GD, antithyroid drugs over 5 years with positive TRAb. The TCR library used RNA extracted from PBMCs.

The TCR originated in a female donor with Graves disease. This chain joins TRBV3-1 and TRBJ1-2, with TRBD1 matching 7 bases. Specimen: peripheral blood mononuclear cells (PBMCs), collected when the disease was refractory, from a patient treated with antithyroid drugs. In DNA, the CDR3 is TGTGCCAGCAGCCAGAGGGACAGCTCATATGGCTACACCTTC. As protein: CASSQRDSSYGYTF.